This TCR beta chain comes out of a study of cytotoxic CD8 clonotypes in ibrutinib-treated CLL. Study findings and constraints: At ibrutinib response, clonality increased, and at progression it declined back toward baseline.

CDR3 size: 15 residues. Trimming at V came to 11 bases and at J to 7 bases, leaving 12 bases not matched to a gene. CDR1 is MNHNS and CDR2 is SASEGT in the germline V gene. About this clone itself: The antigen is unknown.

Data came from immunoSEQ multiplex PCR; TCRdb stores just in-frame clones and leaves some out. The sample carries about 140,000 clones, roughly 80% recorded once. The TCR comes from a human donor with chronic lymphocytic leukemia. The sample here was PBMCs, taken after 12 months of ibrutinib treatment. V gene TRBV6-1 combines with J gene TRBJ1-6; 9 bases map to TRBD1. The CDR3 nucleotides are TGTGCCGGACAGGGACAGGGTTCGGTGAATTCACCCCTCCACTTT. This encodes CAGQGQGSVNSPLHF.